The 5 T cell receptor beta chains given below trace back to one sample, sequenced in a study of blood T cell repertoires in COVID-19. Using immunoSEQ multiplex PCR, the repertoire was profiled, and TCRdb retains in-frame clones only, with some absent. The table lists fewer than 250,000 clones, 80% to 95% of them singletons. Specimen: peripheral blood. The origin of the receptors is a man in his sixties with COVID-19, enrolled during active disease.

The chain joins TRBV5-4 to TRBJ2-5, with D perhaps TRBD1 (5 bases). The length of the CDR3 is 15 residues. CDR1 is SGHNT and CDR2 is YYREEE in the germline V gene (reference sequence). V lost 3 bases and J 0 bases, leaving 12 bases between the germline ends. The DNA for the CDR3 is TGTGCCAGCAGCTCTTCAGGGTCGTACCAAGAGACCCAGTACTTC. Translated: CASSSSGSYQETQYF.

V and J are TRBV4-2 and TRBJ2-5; tentatively, D is TRBD2 (6 bases). V was shortened by 0 bases and J by 5 bases, with 19 bases between the two germline ends. CDR3 length: 17 amino acids. From germline, CDR1 is LGHNA and CDR2 YNFKEQ. CDR3 bases: TGTGCCAGCAGCCAAGACGGAGCGGGTGAAACGTTCGAGACCCAGTACTTC. Its translation is CASSQDGAGETFETQYF.

This chain joins TRBV2 and TRBJ2-7; 7 bases line up with TRBD2. The trim removed 7 bases at V and 6 bases at J, leaving 15 bases unmatched. This CDR3 is built from 15 residues. Germline CDR1 reads SNHLY; CDR2 reads FYNNEI. CDR3 bases: TGTGCCAGCAAGGGAACTAGCGCCTTTCCTGGCGAGCAGTACTTC. Protein product: CASKGTSAFPGEQYF.

This chain joins TRBV5-5 and TRBJ2-7; 12 bases line up with TRBD1. The CDR3 has 15 residues. V was pared by 2 bases and J by 5 bases, with 5 bases of the junction left unmatched. Germline V gene sequence: CDR1 SGHKS, CDR2 YYEKEE (reference sequence). The CDR3 region is CASSFPGTGGNEQYF. CDR3 DNA: TGTGCCAGCAGCTTCCCCGGGACAGGGGGCAACGAGCAGTACTTC.

This sequence joins TRBV28 and TRBJ2-7, with TRBD1 matching 7 bases. Trimming removed 5 bases from V and 2 bases from J; junction bases left unmatched: 9. CDR3 size: 15 residues. CDR1 MDHEN and CDR2 SYDVKM come from the germline V gene. CDR3 DNA sequence: TGTGCCAGCAGTCAAACGACAGGGTGGGCCTACGAGCAGTACTTC. It specifies CASSQTTGWAYEQYF.